Below, 20 T cell receptor beta chains from the same sample are listed, as sequenced in a study of Ad26.COV2.S vaccination and SARS-CoV-2 variants. Specified treatment: roughly 20 received Ad26.COV2.S at low or high dose, single or two shots; several received placebo; per-sample allocation not given. Specimen acquisition occurred on day 63 following the initial vaccine or placebo injection. Assay: immunoSEQ multiplex PCR; the TCRdb copy retains only in-frame clones and omits some. The top ten hold more than 1.5% of the sample, which has roughly 400,000 clones, approximately 92% seen once. This specimen was peripheral blood, taken in a trial of Ad26.COV2.S vaccine versus placebo. The receptors were gathered from a person aged 18-65 years who received the Ad26.COV2.S COVID-19 vaccine or a placebo.

The CDR3 spells CASSQDPAVAKNIQYF. As DNA, the CDR3 is TGTGCCAGCAGCCAAGATCCGGCCGTAGCCAAAAACATTCAGTACTTC. The gene calls are TRBV3-1 (or the pseudogene TRBV3-2) and TRBJ2-4; D remains unclear. The CDR3 has 16 amino acids. Germline assignment: CDR1 LGHDT and CDR2 YNNKEL (reference sequence). With 0 bases removed from V and 0 bases from J, the gap between germline ends came to 9 bases.

This chain links TRBV30 with TRBJ2-7; 9 positions agree with TRBD1. Germline CDR1 GTSNPN, CDR2 SVGIG (reference sequence). The CDR3 contains 14 residues. After removal of 2 bases from V and 0 bases from J, the junction contained 2 bases not matched to a gene. The CDR3 is CAWSWGQGSYEQYF. As DNA, the CDR3 is TGTGCCTGGAGTTGGGGACAGGGCTCCTACGAGCAGTACTTC. The whole variable domain, filled in from reference TRBV30 and TRBJ2-7, reads SQTIHQWPATLVQPVGSPLSLECTVEGTSNPNLYWYRQAAGRGLQLLFYSVGIGQISSEVPQNLSASRPQDRQFILSSKKLLLSDSGFYLCAWSWGQGSYEQYFGPGTRLTVT.

The gene calls are TRBV30 and TRBJ1-6, with 8 bases identical to TRBD1. The CDR3 extends over 16 amino acids. CDR1 is GTSNPN, CDR2 SVGIG, per germline (reference sequence). J lost 10 bases, V lost 1 base, and 12 bases had no gene match. The CDR3 spells CAWSAGTGGVGSPLHF. The CDR3 DNA is TGTGCCTGGAGTGCCGGGACAGGAGGAGTCGGATCACCCCTCCACTTT.

The genes are TRBV7-8 and TRBJ2-2; TRBD1 aligns across 10 bases. V trimming: 0 bases; J trimming: 6 bases; junction bases outside the gene matches: 7. This CDR3 contains 17 residues. The germline V gene has CDR1 SGHVS and CDR2 FQNEAQ. Here the CDR3 reads CASSLARQGAMAGELFF. In nucleotides, the CDR3 is TGTGCCAGCAGCTTAGCTAGACAGGGGGCGATGGCCGGGGAGCTGTTTTTT.

The chain employs TRBV7-8 and TRBJ2-3; the D gene is possibly TRBD2 (6 bases). V lost 3 bases to trimming and J lost 2 bases, with 12 bases between them. The germline gives CDR1 SGHVS, CDR2 FQNEAQ. The CDR3 contains 15 residues. CDR3 sequence reads: CASSLGLLNTDTQYF. Written as DNA, the CDR3 is TGTGCCAGCAGCTTGGGACTTTTAAACACAGATACGCAGTATTTT.

CDR3 region: CASSRGQGYTEAFF. CDR3 DNA sequence: TGTGCCAGCAGCCGAGGACAGGGGTACACTGAAGCTTTCTTT. V is TRBV7-9 and J is TRBJ1-1, with 9 bases identical to TRBD1. V gave up 5 bases and J gave up 3 bases; unmatched junction bases: 4. Germline V gene sequence: CDR1 SEHNR, CDR2 FQNEAQ (reference sequence). The CDR3 covers 14 residues.

V gene TRBV18 combines with J gene TRBJ1-4, with TRBD1 matching over 10 bases. The CDR3 loop spans 13 amino acids. Per germline, CDR1 KGHSH and CDR2 LQKENI. V lost 3 bases to trimming and J lost 8 bases; unmatched junction nucleotides: 0. CDR3 nucleotides: TGTGCCAGCTCACCGGGACAGGGGGAAAAACTGTTTTTT. As protein: CASSPGQGEKLFF.

The CDR3 DNA is TGCAGCGGCGTGCTAGCGGGGGGCCCCACAGATACGCAGTATTTT. Encoded protein: CSGVLAGGPTDTQYF. The V call is TRBV29-1, the J call TRBJ2-3, with TRBD2 matching over 11 bases. V lost 7 bases and J lost 2; bases outside the gene matches: 8. There are 15 residues in the CDR3. Germline loops: CDR1 SQVTM, CDR2 ANQGSEA.

The chain is built from TRBV30 and TRBJ1-2, with unresolved D. The germline CDR1 and CDR2 sequences are GTSNPN and SVGIG (reference sequence). The CDR3 consists of 13 residues. V shed 2 bases and J shed 7 bases, with 14 bases lying between them. CDR3 amino acids: CAWSSQMGSGYTF. For the CDR3, the DNA is TGTGCCTGGAGTTCACAGATGGGTTCTGGCTACACCTTC. Full variable domain (outside the CDR3, taken from reference TRBV30 and TRBJ1-2): SQTIHQWPATLVQPVGSPLSLECTVEGTSNPNLYWYRQAAGRGLQLLFYSVGIGQISSEVPQNLSASRPQDRQFILSSKKLLLSDSGFYLCAWSSQMGSGYTFGSGTRLTVV.

This clone was seen a handful of times. The chain combines TRBV4-3 with TRBJ2-2, with a weak D call TRBD1 (6 bases). V was trimmed by 0 bases and J by 0 bases, leaving 11 bases between them. This CDR3 is 17 amino acids long. Germline-derived CDR1 and CDR2 are LGHNA and YSLEER. The CDR3 coding sequence is TGCGCCAGCAGCCAAGATTCAGGGGTTTCGAACACCGGGGAGCTGTTTTTT. Encoded protein: CASSQDSGVSNTGELFF.

The CDR3 is CASSHPPPQGEAFF. CDR3 coding DNA: TGCGCCAGCAGCCACCCACCACCACAGGGTGAGGCTTTCTTT. The genes are TRBV4-1 and TRBJ1-1, with a weak D call TRBD1 (6 bases). V was cut by 3 bases and J by 11 bases, with 19 bases left in between. This CDR3 is 14 amino acids long. Germline CDR1 MGHRA, CDR2 YSYEKL.

The chain couples TRBV6-2 or TRBV6-3 to TRBJ1-5; 8 bases line up with TRBD1. The CDR3 has 17 residues. The germline CDR1 and CDR2 sequences are MNHEY and SVGEGT. The trim removed 5 bases at V and 0 bases at J, leaving 9 bases unmatched. The CDR3 sequence: CASSVTGALYSNQPQHF. The CDR3 DNA reads as TGTGCCAGCAGTGTGACAGGGGCCCTTTATAGCAATCAGCCCCAGCATTTT.

The rearrangement uses TRBV25-1 and TRBJ2-1, with 8 bases aligning to TRBD2. The J segment lost 4 bases and the V segment lost 8 bases, leaving 7 bases of the junction unmatched. CDR3 length: 14 amino acids. The germline CDR1 and CDR2 sequences are MGHDK and SYGVNS. CDR3 region: CASSWSGGYNEQFF. Here the CDR3 DNA reads TGTGCCAGCTCATGGAGCGGGGGTTACAATGAGCAGTTCTTC.

The chain combines TRBV28 with TRBJ1-1, with a possible D match to TRBD1 (5 bases). V was clipped by 7 bases and J by 0 bases, with 12 bases between them. This CDR3 is built from 14 residues. Germline lookup yields CDR1 MDHEN and CDR2 SYDVKM. CDR3 residues: CASIPGGLNTEAFF. In nucleotides, the CDR3 is TGTGCCAGCATCCCGGGGGGTCTGAACACTGAAGCTTTCTTT.

The chain links TRBV2 to TRBJ2-1; D gene unclear. Germline lookup yields CDR1 SNHLY and CDR2 FYNNEI. The length of the CDR3 is 15 residues. With 8 bases removed from V and 3 bases from J, the gap between germline ends came to 17 bases. CDR3 sequence (DNA): TGTGCCAGCCTAGTTCTGGGCGACCACTACAATGAGCAGTTCTTC. This sequence encodes CASLVLGDHYNEQFF. Full variable domain (outside the CDR3, taken from reference TRBV2 and TRBJ2-1): EPEVTQTPSHQVTQMGQEVILRCVPISNHLYFYWYRQILGQKVEFLVSFYNNEISEKSEIFDDQFSVERPDGSNFTLKIRSTKLEDSAMYFCASLVLGDHYNEQFFGPGTRLTVL.

The chain is built from TRBV6-4 and TRBJ2-7; the D gene is possibly TRBD2 (5 bases). Per the germline V gene, CDR1 is MRHNA and CDR2 is SNTAGT. This CDR3 has 12 residues. Trimming cost V 6 bases and J 4 bases, with 10 bases left between them. CDR3 sequence (DNA): TGTGCCAGCAGGCGGGCAGCTTACGAGCAGTACTTC. Translating gives CASRRAAYEQYF.

The chain couples TRBV9 to TRBJ1-6; D gene unclear. CDR3 length: 16 residues. Germline CDR1 and CDR2: SGDLS and YYNGEE. Trimming stripped 2 bases from V and 7 bases from J, with 16 bases between. CDR3: CASSVEYANFNSPLHF. CDR3 bases: TGTGCCAGCAGCGTCGAATATGCAAATTTCAATTCACCCCTCCACTTT.

This chain uses TRBV7-9 with TRBJ1-4; D ambiguous. CDR1 SEHNR and CDR2 FQNEAQ come from the germline V gene (reference sequence). V lost 5 bases to trimming and J lost 5 bases, with 12 bases between them. The CDR3 has 14 amino acids. In nucleotides, the CDR3 is TGTGCCAGCAGCCGCAAGGGTGGGAATGAAAAACTGTTTTTT. This translates into CASSRKGGNEKLFF.

This clone has just one count. The chain couples TRBV13 to TRBJ2-5; D might be TRBD1 or TRBD2, each matching 6 bases. Germline CDR1 and CDR2: PRHDT and FYEKMQ (reference sequence). V dropped 1 base and J dropped 5 bases, with 17 bases sitting between them. The CDR3 length is 16 residues. CDR3 DNA: TGTGCCAGCAGCTTAGTAGGAGGGGGGCCCTTTGAGACCCAGTACTTC. Translated: CASSLVGGGPFETQYF.

This sequence joins TRBV27 and TRBJ2-3, with 10 bases aligning to TRBD2. This CDR3 region has 16 residues. Trimming took 3 bases from V and 1 from J; bases not matched to a gene: 4. Per the germline V gene, CDR1 is MNHEY and CDR2 is SMNVEV (reference sequence). CDR3 sequence (DNA): TGTGCCAGCAGTTTTAGCGGGGGGTGGGGCACAGATACGCAGTATTTT. This codes for CASSFSGGWGTDTQYF.